The clone carrying this T cell receptor beta chain was observed a few times. Germline V CDR1 and CDR2: MGHRA, YSYEKL. This CDR3 spans 14 amino acids. J lost 4 bases, V lost 2 bases, and 3 bases had no gene match. This entry comes from a study of early T cells in non-severe SARS-CoV-2 infection. TCRdb re-called the 5' RACE reads through MiXCR, storing one row per CDR3 protein. The sample lists over 30,000 distinct CDR3 sequences, roughly 6% occurring once. Source material: whole blood. The receptor was derived from an adult who was a healthcare worker with PCR-confirmed SARS-CoV-2 infection or an uninfected control (not recorded which). The rearrangement uses TRBV4-1 and TRBJ2-5; TRBD2 aligns across 8 bases. CDR3 amino acids: CASSQLAGGETQYF. The CDR3 bases are TGCGCCAGCAGCCAACTAGCGGGCGGAGAGACCCAGTACTTC.